This TCR beta chain was profiled in a study of blood T cell repertoires in COVID-19. Participant-given clinical history determined each cohort assignment. The CDR3 extends over 16 amino acids. The germline V gene encodes CDR1 SGHNT and CDR2 YENEEA. With 5 bases clipped from V and 6 bases from J, the junction kept 12 bases outside the gene matches. This table comes from immunoSEQ multiplex PCR, and its TCRdb copy is limited to in-frame clones, with some not included. The data hold some 320,000 clones, with under 95% observed a single time. The clonotype was recovered from a man aged 55 to 70 who had recovered from COVID-19. The V and J genes are TRBV11-3 and TRBJ2-1, with 8 bases fitting TRBD2. The sample consisted of PBMCs or T cells enriched from blood (not recorded which). The CDR3 coding sequence is TGTGCCAGCAGCGACCCCGGGACTAGTATAAGCAATGAGCAGTTCTTC. Translation gives CASSDPGTSISNEQFF.